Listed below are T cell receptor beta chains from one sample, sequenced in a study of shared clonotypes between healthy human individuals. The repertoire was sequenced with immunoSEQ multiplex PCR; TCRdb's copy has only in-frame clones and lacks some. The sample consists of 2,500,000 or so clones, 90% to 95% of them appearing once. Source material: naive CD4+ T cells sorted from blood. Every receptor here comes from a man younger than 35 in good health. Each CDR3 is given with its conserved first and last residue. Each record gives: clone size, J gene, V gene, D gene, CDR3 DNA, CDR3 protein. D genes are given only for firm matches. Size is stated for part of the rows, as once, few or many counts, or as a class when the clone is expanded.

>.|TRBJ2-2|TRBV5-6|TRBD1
TGTGCCAGCAGCTTAGGGACAGGGGCAGCCGGGGAGCTGTTTTTT
CASSLGTGAAGELFF
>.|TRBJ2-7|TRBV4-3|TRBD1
TGCGCCAGCAGCCAAGATATCGACAGGGCCGAGCAGTACTTC
CASSQDIDRAEQYF
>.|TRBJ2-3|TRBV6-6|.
TGTGCCAGCAGTTCGGTCGGCAGAAGCACAGATACGCAGTATTTT
CASSSVGRSTDTQYF
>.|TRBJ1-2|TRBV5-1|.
TGCGCCAGCAGCTTGGGGCTAACCTATGGCTACACCTTC
CASSLGLTYGYTF
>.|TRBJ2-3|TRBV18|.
TGTGCCAGCTCATCCATCGCTCCCAAGGGCATGACTAGCACAGATACGCAGTATTTT
CASSSIAPKGMTSTDTQYF
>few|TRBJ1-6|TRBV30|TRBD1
TGTGCCCTGGGACAGGGGGCGTCGTATTCACCCCTCCACTTT
CALGQGASYSPLHF
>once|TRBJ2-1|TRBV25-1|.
TGTGCCAGCAGTCGGGTAGTGGGGGACTACAATGAGCAGTTCTTC
CASSRVVGDYNEQFF
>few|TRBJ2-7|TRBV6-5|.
TGTGCCAGCAGGGCTTCCGGGGAGCAGTACTTC
CASRASGEQYF
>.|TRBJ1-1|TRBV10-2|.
TGCGCCAGCAGTGATTGGGCCCCTCAGGGGCCCACTGAAGCTTTCTTT
CASSDWAPQGPTEAFF
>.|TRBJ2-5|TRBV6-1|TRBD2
TGTGCCAGCAGTGAAGAAAGGGCCCGGGGGGCCCAGTACTTC
CASSEERARGAQYF
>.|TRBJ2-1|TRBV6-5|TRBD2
TGTGCCAGCAGTTTGACTAGCGGGAGGCGGGTTGAGCAGTTCTTC
CASSLTSGRRVEQFF
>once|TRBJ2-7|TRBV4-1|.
TGCGCCAGCAGCCAAGATGACAGGGAGGACGAGCAGTACTTC
CASSQDDREDEQYF
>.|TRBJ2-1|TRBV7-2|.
TGTGCCAGCAGCTTACCGTACGGAGTCGCGTACAATGAGCAGTTCTTC
CASSLPYGVAYNEQFF
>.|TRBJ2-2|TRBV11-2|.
TGTGCCAGCAGCTTATCGGACACCGGGGAGCTGTTTTTT
CASSLSDTGELFF
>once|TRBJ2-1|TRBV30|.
TGTGCCTGGAGTGCAGGGACACCTTCCTACAATGAGCAGTTCTTC
CAWSAGTPSYNEQFF
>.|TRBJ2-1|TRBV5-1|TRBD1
TGCGCCAGCAGCCCGACCACAGGGGTCCCCTACAATGAGCAGTTCTTC
CASSPTTGVPYNEQFF
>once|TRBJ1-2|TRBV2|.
TGTGCCAGCAGTGCAGGGAGGGCTAACTATGGCTACACCTTC
CASSAGRANYGYTF
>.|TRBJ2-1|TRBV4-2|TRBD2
TGTGCCAGCAGCCGCCAACTAGCGGGAAGAGACAATGAGCAGTTCTTC
CASSRQLAGRDNEQFF
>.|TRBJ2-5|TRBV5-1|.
TGCGCCAGCAGCTTGTTACTAGGCCAAGAGACCCAGTACTTC
CASSLLLGQETQYF
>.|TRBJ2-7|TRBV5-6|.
TGTGCCAGCACCTTAGGGAGGTGGGGATCTTTATACGAGCAGTACTTC
CASTLGRWGSLYEQYF
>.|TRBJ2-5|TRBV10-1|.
TGCGCCAGCAGTTCCAGGGACAAACAAGAGACCCAGTACTTC
CASSSRDKQETQYF
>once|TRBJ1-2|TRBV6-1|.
TGTGCCAGCAGTCGACCGGGGGTTGGCTACACCTTC
CASSRPGVGYTF
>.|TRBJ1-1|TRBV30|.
TGTGCCTGGAGGGAGGGACTGCTGAACACTGAAGCTTTCTTT
CAWREGLLNTEAFF
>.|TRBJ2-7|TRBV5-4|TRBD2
TGTGCCAGCAGCTCGACAGGGACTAGCGGGGGGCGAAAGTACTTC
CASSSTGTSGGRKYF
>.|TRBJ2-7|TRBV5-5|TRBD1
TGTGCCAGCAGCCCCGGGACAGGGTACTACGAGCAGTACTTC
CASSPGTGYYEQYF
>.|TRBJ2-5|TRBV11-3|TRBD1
TGTGCCAGCAGCCGAGGACAGGGTGAGACCCAGTACTTC
CASSRGQGETQYF
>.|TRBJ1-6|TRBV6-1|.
TGTGCCAGCAGTGACTGGACCTATTCACCCCTCCACTTT
CASSDWTYSPLHF
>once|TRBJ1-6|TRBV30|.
TGTGCCTGGAGTGAAACCCGGAATTCACCCCTCCACTTT
CAWSETRNSPLHF